The source of this T cell receptor beta chain is a study of glioma-infiltrating T cells. Amplification of TCR alpha and beta CDR3 regions from RNA used iRepertoire nested multiplex PCR. TCRdb passed the multiplex PCR reads through MiXCR, listing each CDR3 protein once. The sample consists of 90,000 to 100,000 distinct CDR3 sequences, 35% to 45% of them appearing once. In germline, CDR1 is LGHDT, CDR2 YNNKEL (reference sequence). The CDR3 extends over 16 amino acids. Trimming took 3 bases from V and 1 from J, leaving 12 bases between them. This clonotype has at least ten counts. The receptor was derived from a human donor with low-grade glioma or glioblastoma, undergoing nonglioma brain surgery, or in good health (not recorded which). The V and J genes are TRBV3-1 and TRBJ2-2, with D possibly being TRBD1 (5 bases). The sequenced sample was glioma tissue, nonneoplastic brain tissue, or PBMCs (not recorded which). For the CDR3, the DNA is TGTGCCAGCAGCCACGACAGAGCAGGGAACACCGGGGAGCTGTTTTTT. It translates to CASSHDRAGNTGELFF.